This TCR beta chain was sequenced during a study of blood T cell repertoires in COVID-19. The overall study: The samples span acute and convalescent COVID-19 from the United States, Italy and Spain. PBMCs, B-cell-depleted T cells, or T cells were the source of the cDNA or gDNA that made up the material.

This clone was observed a single time. As processed by the authors: Researchers report that nucleated cell counts were estimated from reference gene primer amplification. Produced via immunoSEQ multiplex PCR; TCRdb's table is partial and in-frame only. D and trimming were read from the DNA, whereas the V and J calls and clone size are those reported in that table. This table holds under 140,000 clones, roughly four fifths found once. The CDR3 is 15 amino acids. V gave up 5 bases and J gave up 6 bases; unmatched junction bases: 11. Germline CDR1 and CDR2: SEHNR and FQNEAQ (reference sequence). The chain links TRBV7-9 to TRBJ2-7; TRBD1 aligns across 9 bases. The origin of this receptor is a woman aged 55-70 years with acute or convalescent COVID-19. The sample was peripheral blood. CDR3 in DNA: TGTGCCAGCAGCCCTCCTGGGACAGGGTGGGGCGAGCAGTACTTC. Translation gives CASSPPGTGWGEQYF. The complete variable domain, with remaining parts taken from reference TRBV7-9 and TRBJ2-7, reads DTGVSQNPRHKITKRGQNVTFRCDPISEHNRLYWYRQTLGQGPEFLTYFQNEAQLEKSRLLSDRFSAERPKGSFSTLEIQRTEQGDSAMYLCASSPPGTGWGEQYFGPGTRLTVT.